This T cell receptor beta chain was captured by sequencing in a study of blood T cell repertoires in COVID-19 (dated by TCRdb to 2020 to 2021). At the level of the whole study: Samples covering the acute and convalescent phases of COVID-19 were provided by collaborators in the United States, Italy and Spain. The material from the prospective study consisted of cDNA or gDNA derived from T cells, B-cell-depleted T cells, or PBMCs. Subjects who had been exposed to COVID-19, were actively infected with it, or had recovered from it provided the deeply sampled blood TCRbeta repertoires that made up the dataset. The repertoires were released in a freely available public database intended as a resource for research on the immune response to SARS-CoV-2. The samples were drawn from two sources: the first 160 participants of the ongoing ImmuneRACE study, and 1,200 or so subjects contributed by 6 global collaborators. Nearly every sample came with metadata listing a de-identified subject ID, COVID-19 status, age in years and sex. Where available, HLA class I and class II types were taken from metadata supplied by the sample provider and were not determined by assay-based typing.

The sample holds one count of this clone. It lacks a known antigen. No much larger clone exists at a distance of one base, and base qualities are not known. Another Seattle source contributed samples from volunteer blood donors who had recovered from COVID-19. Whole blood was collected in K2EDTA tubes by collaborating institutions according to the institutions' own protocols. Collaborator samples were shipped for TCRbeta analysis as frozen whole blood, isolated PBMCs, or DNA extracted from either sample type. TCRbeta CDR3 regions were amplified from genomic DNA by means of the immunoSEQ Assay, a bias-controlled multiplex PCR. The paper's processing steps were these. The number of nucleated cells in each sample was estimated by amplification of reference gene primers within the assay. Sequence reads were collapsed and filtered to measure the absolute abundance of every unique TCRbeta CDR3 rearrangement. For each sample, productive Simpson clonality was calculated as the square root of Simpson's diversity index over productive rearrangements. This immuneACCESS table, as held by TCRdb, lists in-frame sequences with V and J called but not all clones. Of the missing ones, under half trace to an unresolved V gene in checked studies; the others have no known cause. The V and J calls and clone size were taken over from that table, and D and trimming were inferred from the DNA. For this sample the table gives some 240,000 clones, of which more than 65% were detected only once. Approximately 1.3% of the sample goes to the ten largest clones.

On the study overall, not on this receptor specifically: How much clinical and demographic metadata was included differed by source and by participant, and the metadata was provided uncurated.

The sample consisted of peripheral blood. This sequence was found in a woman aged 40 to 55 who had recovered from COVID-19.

The nucleotides read TGTGCCAGCAGTAGGGGGCCGGGTGGCTACACCTTC. This translates into CASSRGPGGYTF. In this chain, TRBV6-5 is recombined with TRBJ1-2, with 7 bases matching TRBD1. Here V drops 5 bases and J drops 7 bases, and the junction holds 4 bases not matched to any gene. The CDR3 runs 12 amino acids, cysteine and phenylalanine included. The CDR3 DNA has 36 bases and is translated from base 1. The germline V gene specifies MNHEY as CDR1 and SVGAGI as CDR2.